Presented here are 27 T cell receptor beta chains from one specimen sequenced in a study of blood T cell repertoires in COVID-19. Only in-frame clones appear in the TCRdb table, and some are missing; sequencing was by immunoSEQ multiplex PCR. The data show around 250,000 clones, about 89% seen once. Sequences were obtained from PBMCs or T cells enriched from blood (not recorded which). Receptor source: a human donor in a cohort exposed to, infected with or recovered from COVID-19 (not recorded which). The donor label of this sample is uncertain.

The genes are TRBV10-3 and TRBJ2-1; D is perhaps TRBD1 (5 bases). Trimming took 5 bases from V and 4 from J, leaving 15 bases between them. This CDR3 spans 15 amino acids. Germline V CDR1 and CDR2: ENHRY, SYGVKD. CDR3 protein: CAISKGAGSYNEQFF. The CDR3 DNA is TGTGCCATCAGTAAAGGGGCCGGATCATACAATGAGCAGTTCTTC.

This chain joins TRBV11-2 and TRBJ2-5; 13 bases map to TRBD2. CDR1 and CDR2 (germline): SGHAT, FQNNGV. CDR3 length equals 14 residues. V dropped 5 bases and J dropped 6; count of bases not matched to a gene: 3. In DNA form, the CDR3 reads TGTGCCAGCAGCACGACTAGCGGGGGGAAGACCCAGTACTTC. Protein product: CASSTTSGGKTQYF.

CDR3 sequence reads: CASSYHRRGGRYGNQPQHF. CDR3 sequence (DNA): TGTGCCAGCAGTTACCATCGACGAGGGGGCCGGTACGGCAATCAGCCCCAGCATTTT. V is TRBV6-2 or TRBV6-3 and J is TRBJ1-5, with 7 positions matching TRBD1. From germline, CDR1 is MNHEY and CDR2 SVGEGT. The CDR3 has 19 residues. J gave up 2 bases and V 2 bases, and 15 bases lay outside the gene matches.

CDR3 coding DNA: TGTGCCAGCAGCCCTCGGGACAGCCCACTGGGGGCCAACGTCCTGACTTTC. It yields the protein CASSPRDSPLGANVLTF. The chain links TRBV9 to TRBJ2-6; TRBD1 aligns across 7 bases. The length of the CDR3 is 17 residues. Germline lookup yields CDR1 SGDLS and CDR2 YYNGEE. The trim removed 4 bases at V and 4 bases at J, leaving 11 bases unmatched. The variable domain in full, completed from reference TRBV9 and TRBJ2-6, reads DSGVTQTPKHLITATGQRVTLRCSPRSGDLSVYWYQQSLDQGLQFLIQYYNGEERAKGNILERFSAQQFPDLHSELNLSSLELGDSALYFCASSPRDSPLGANVLTFGAGSRLTVL.

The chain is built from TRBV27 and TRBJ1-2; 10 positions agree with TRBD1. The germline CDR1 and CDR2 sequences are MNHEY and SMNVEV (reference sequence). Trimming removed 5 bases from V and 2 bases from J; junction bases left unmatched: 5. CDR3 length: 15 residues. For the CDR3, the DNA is TGTGCCAGCAGTCCTCGGACAGGGGGAAACTATGGCTACACCTTC. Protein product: CASSPRTGGNYGYTF.

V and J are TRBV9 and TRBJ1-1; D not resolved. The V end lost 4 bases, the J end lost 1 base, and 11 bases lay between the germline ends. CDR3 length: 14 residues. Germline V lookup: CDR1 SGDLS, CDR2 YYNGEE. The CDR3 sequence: CASSPSHRNTEAFF. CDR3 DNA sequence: TGTGCCAGCAGCCCCTCACATCGGAACACTGAAGCTTTCTTT.

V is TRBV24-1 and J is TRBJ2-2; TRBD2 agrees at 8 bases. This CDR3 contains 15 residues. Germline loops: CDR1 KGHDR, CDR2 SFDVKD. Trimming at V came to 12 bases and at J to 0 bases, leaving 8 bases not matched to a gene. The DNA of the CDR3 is TGTGCCTCTAGCGGGCCTACCTCGAACACCGGGGAGCTGTTTTTT. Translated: CASSGPTSNTGELFF.

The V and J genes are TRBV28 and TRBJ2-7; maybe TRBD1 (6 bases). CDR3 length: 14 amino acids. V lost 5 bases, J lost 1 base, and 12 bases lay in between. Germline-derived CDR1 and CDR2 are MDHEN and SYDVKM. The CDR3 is CASSPSGTSYEQYF. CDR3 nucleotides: TGTGCCAGCAGTCCGTCCGGGACATCCTACGAGCAGTACTTC.

DNA of the CDR3: TGTGCCAGCAGCTTGGCGCAGGCGGGAAAGTATGGCTACACCTTC. Its protein is CASSLAQAGKYGYTF. This rearrangement joins TRBV7-9 to TRBJ1-2; D is unclear. Trimming stripped 3 bases from V and 5 bases from J, with 16 bases between. Germline V CDR1 and CDR2: SEHNR, FQNEAQ (reference sequence). There are 15 residues in the CDR3.

The CDR3 nucleotides read TGTGCCAGCAGTGGGGGCAGCAATAGCAATCAGCCCCAGCATTTT. This codes for CASSGGSNSNQPQHF. The chain employs TRBV2 and TRBJ1-5; D possibly corresponds to TRBD1 (5 bases). With 4 bases removed from V and 0 bases from J, the gap between germline ends came to 10 bases. The CDR3 is made up of 15 amino acids. The germline V gene has CDR1 SNHLY and CDR2 FYNNEI.

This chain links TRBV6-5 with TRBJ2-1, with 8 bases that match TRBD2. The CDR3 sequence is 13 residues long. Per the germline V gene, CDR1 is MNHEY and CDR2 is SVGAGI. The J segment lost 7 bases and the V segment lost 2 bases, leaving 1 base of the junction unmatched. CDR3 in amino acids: CASSYGGGNEQFF. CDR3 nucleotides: TGTGCCAGCAGTTACGGCGGGGGGAATGAGCAGTTCTTC.

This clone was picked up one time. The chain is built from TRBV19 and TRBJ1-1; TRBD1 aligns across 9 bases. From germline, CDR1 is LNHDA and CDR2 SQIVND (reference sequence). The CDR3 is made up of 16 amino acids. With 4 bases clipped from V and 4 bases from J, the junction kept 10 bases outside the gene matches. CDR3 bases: TGTGCCAGTAGTAACAGGGGGCGGTGGTCGACCACTGAAGCTTTCTTT. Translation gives CASSNRGRWSTTEAFF. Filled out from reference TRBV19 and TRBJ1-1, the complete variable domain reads DGGITQSPKYLFRKEGQNVTLSCEQNLNHDAMYWYRQDPGQGLRLIYYSQIVNDFQKGDIAEGYSVSREKKESFPLTVTSAQKNPTAFYLCASSNRGRWSTTEAFFGQGTRLTVV.

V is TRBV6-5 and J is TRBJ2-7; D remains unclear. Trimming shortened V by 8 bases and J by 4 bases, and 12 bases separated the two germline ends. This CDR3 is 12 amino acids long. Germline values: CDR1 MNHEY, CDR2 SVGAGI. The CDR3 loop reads CASARSGYEQYF. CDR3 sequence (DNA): TGTGCCAGCGCCCGGTCGGGTTACGAGCAGTACTTC.

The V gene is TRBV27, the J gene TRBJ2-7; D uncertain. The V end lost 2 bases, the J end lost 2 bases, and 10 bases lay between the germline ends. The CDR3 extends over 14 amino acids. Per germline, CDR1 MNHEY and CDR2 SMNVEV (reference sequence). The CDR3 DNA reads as TGTGCCAGCAGTTTAGGCAGGTCGGCCTACGAGCAGTACTTC. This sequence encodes CASSLGRSAYEQYF.

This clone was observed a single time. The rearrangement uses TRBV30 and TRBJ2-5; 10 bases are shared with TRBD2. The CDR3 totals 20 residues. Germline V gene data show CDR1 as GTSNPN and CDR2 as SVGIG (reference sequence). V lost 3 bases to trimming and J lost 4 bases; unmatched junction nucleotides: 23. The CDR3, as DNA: TGTGCCTGGAGCAGGGGTATGTCTAGCGGGGGCCTTGTAGTTGGAGAGACCCAGTACTTC. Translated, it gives CAWSRGMSSGGLVVGETQYF.

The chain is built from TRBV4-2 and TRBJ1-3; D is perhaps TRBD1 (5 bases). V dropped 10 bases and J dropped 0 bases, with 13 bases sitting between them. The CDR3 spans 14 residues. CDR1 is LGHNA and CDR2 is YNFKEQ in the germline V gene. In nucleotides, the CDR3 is TGTGCCACCCTTGACAGTATCTCTGGAAACACCATATATTTT. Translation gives CATLDSISGNTIYF.

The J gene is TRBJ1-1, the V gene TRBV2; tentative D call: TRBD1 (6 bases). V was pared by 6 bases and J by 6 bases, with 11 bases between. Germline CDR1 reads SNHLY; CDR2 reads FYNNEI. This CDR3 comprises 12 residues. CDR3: CASRAGDAEAFF. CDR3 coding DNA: TGTGCCAGCAGGGCAGGGGACGCTGAAGCTTTCTTT.

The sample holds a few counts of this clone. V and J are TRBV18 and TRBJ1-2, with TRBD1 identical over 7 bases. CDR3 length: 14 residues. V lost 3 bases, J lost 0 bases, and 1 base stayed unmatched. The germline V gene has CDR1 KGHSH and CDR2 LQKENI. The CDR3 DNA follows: TGTGCCAGCTCACCGGGACAGACTAACTATGGCTACACCTTC. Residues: CASSPGQTNYGYTF.

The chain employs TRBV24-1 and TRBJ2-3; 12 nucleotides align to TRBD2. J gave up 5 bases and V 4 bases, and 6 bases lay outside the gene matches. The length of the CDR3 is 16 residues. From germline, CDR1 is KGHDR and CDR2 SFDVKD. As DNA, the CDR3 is TGTGCCACCAGTGACTTGGCTAGCGGGGGGGTAGATACGCAGTATTTT. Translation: CATSDLASGGVDTQYF.

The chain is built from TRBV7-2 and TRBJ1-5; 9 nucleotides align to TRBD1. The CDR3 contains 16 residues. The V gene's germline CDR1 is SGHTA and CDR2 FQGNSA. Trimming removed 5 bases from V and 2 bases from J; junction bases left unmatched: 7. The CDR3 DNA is TGTGCCAGCAGCCTACAGGGGGCACGGGGCAATCAGCCCCAGCATTTT. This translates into CASSLQGARGNQPQHF.

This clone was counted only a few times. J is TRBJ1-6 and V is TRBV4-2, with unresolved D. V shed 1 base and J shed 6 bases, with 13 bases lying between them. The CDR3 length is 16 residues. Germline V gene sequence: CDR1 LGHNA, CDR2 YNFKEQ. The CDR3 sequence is CASSQGSSEINSPLHF. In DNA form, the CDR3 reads TGTGCCAGCAGCCAAGGAAGTTCGGAGATTAATTCACCCCTCCACTTT.

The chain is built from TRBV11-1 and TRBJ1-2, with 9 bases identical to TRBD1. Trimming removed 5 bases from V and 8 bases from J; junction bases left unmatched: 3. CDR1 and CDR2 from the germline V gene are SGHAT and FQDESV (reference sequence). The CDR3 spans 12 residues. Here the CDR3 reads CASSRDREGYTF. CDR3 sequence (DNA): TGTGCCAGCAGCCGGGACAGGGAAGGCTACACCTTC. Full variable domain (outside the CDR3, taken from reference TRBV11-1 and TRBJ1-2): EAEVAQSPRYKITEKSQAVAFWCDPISGHATLYWYRQILGQGPELLVQFQDESVVDDSQLPKDRFSAERLKGVDSTLKIQPAELGDSAMYLCASSRDREGYTFGSGTRLTVV.

The CDR3 here is CASSFPGGTYNEQFF. CDR3 DNA sequence: TGCGCCAGCAGCTTTCCGGGGGGGACGTACAATGAGCAGTTCTTC. V is TRBV5-1 and J is TRBJ2-1, with 8 bases matching TRBD2. This CDR3 has 15 residues. Germline V gene sequence: CDR1 SGHRS, CDR2 YFSETQ. Trimming took 2 bases from V and 4 from J; bases not matched to a gene: 5.

The CDR3 is CATRPGQGSYNEQFF. CDR3 DNA: TGTGCCACACGGCCCGGACAGGGTTCCTACAATGAGCAGTTCTTC. The gene calls are TRBV19 and TRBJ2-1; 8 nucleotides line up with TRBD1. This CDR3 contains 15 residues. The germline CDR1 and CDR2 sequences are LNHDA and SQIVND (reference sequence). V lost 10 bases and J lost 1; bases outside the gene matches: 9.

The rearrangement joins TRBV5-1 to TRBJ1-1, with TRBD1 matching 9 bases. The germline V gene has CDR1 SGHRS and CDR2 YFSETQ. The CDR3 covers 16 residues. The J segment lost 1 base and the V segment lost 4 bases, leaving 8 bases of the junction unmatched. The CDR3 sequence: CASSPRTGAKNTEAFF. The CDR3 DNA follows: TGCGCCAGCAGCCCTAGGACAGGGGCGAAGAACACTGAAGCTTTCTTT.

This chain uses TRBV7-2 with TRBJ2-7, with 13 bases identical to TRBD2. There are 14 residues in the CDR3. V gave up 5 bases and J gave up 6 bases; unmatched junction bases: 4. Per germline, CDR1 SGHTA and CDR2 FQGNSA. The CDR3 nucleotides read TGTGCCAGCAGCCGGACTAGCGGGGGTCCCGAGCAGTACTTC. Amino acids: CASSRTSGGPEQYF.

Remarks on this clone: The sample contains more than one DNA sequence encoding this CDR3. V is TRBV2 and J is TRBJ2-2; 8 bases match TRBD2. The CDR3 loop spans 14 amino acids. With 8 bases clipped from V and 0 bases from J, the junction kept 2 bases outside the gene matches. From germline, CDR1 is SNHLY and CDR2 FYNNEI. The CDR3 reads CASRRGANTGELFF. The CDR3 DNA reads TGTGCCAGCCGGCGGGGGGCGAACACCGGGGAGCTGTTTTTT.